The T cell receptor beta chain described here comes from a study of neurological immune-mediated disorders. This clonotype was observed many times. It was by 5'RACE with 10-nucleotide random UMIs that the cDNA was made. TCRdb reprocessed the 5' RACE reads via MiXCR and lists one record per CDR3 protein. The repertoire holds tens of thousands of distinct CDR3 sequences, just under 6% seen once, with 1.4% to 1.5% in the top ten. CDR1 and CDR2 from the germline V gene are MGHDK and SYGVNS. The CDR3 contains 13 residues. V was shortened by 4 bases and J by 2 bases, with 8 bases between the two germline ends.

The chain has TRBV25-1 and TRBJ1-2; no clear D. The sample was CD4+ T cells from blood. The sequence was collected from a woman between 18 and 29 years old with multiple sclerosis. Here the CDR3 DNA reads TGTGCCAGCAGTGGCCACGGGAACTATGGCTACACCTTC. As protein: CASSGHGNYGYTF.